The 11 T cell receptor beta chains listed next were all sequenced from one sample in a study of cytomegalovirus exposure and HLA in healthy donors. Primers included in the PCR were 60 Vbeta and 13 Jbeta primers. The repertoire was sequenced with immunoSEQ multiplex PCR; TCRdb's copy has only in-frame clones and lacks some. The profile shows some 150,000 clones, approximately 69% of them singletons. Sequencing was done on a sample of PBMCs. The receptors shown here come from a man younger than 45 in good health and CMV-seronegative.

The V gene is TRBV2, the J gene TRBJ1-2; weak D call: TRBD1 (5 bases). CDR3 length: 12 residues. Germline V gives CDR1 SNHLY, CDR2 FYNNEI. Trimming left V 0 bases short and J 8 bases short, with 7 bases between. CDR3 sequence (DNA): TGTGCCAGCAGTGAAGCAGGGGCGGGCTACACCTTC. Translating it yields CASSEAGAGYTF.

The rearrangement links TRBV2 to TRBJ1-4; D call uncertain. The CDR3 consists of 13 residues. V dropped 8 bases and J dropped 8 bases, with 15 bases sitting between them. Germline values: CDR1 SNHLY, CDR2 FYNNEI. In DNA, the CDR3 is TGTGCCAGCCAAAGGGAGTTCAGGGAAAAACTGTTTTTT. This sequence encodes CASQREFREKLFF.

This clone was counted between two and nine times. V is TRBV2 and J is TRBJ2-3, with D uncertain. The ends were cut back, 1 base at V and 1 base at J, with 6 bases in the middle. Germline lookup yields CDR1 SNHLY and CDR2 FYNNEI. CDR3 length: 14 residues. The CDR3 sequence is CASSEEARTDTQYF. The DNA of the CDR3 is TGTGCCAGCAGTGAAGAAGCCCGCACAGATACGCAGTATTTT.

This CDR3 is CASRAGTDYGYTF. For the CDR3, the DNA is TGTGCCAGCAGGGCCGGGACAGACTATGGCTACACCTTC. V gene TRBV2 combines with J gene TRBJ1-2; 7 nucleotides line up with TRBD1. CDR1 and CDR2 (germline): SNHLY, FYNNEI. V was pared by 6 bases and J by 3 bases, with 4 bases of the junction left unmatched. This CDR3 has 13 residues.

In this sample, this clone turned up a few times. The chain is built from TRBV4-3 and TRBJ1-2; D is undetermined. V was trimmed by 0 bases and J by 5 bases, leaving 7 bases between them. CDR3 length equals 13 residues. The V gene's germline CDR1 is LGHNA and CDR2 YSLEER. Written as DNA, the CDR3 is TGCGCCAGCAGCCAAGACGGGAGATATGGCTACACCTTC. Protein sequence: CASSQDGRYGYTF.

Comment on this clone: The same CDR3 arises from other DNA sequences in this sample as well. CDR3 loop: CASSSGQNYEQYF. Written as DNA, the CDR3 is TGCGCCAGCAGCTCCGGACAGAACTACGAGCAGTACTTC. The genes are TRBV5-1 and TRBJ2-7, with a possible D match to TRBD1 (6 bases). The CDR3 sequence is 13 residues long. Trimming took off 3 bases at V and 3 bases at J, with 10 bases between the two ends. Germline assignment: CDR1 SGHRS and CDR2 YFSETQ. The full variable domain, completed using reference TRBV5-1 and TRBJ2-7, is KAGVTQTPRYLIKTRGQQVTLSCSPISGHRSVSWYQQTPGQGLQFLFEYFSETQRNKGNFPGRFSGRQFSNSRSEMNVSTLELGDSALYLCASSSGQNYEQYFGPGTRLTVT.

V and J are TRBV11-2 and TRBJ2-7, with D unresolved. V was clipped by 1 base and J by 2 bases, with 6 bases between them. This CDR3 spans 13 amino acids. Germline-derived CDR1 and CDR2 are SGHAT and FQNNGV. The CDR3 DNA reads TGTGCCAGCAGCTTAGGGGCCACCTACGAGCAGTACTTC. As protein: CASSLGATYEQYF.

The chain recombines TRBV7-2 with TRBJ1-3, with D maybe TRBD1 (5 bases). Germline CDR1 and CDR2: SGHTA and FQGNSA. The CDR3 is 17 amino acids. Trimming shortened V by 2 bases and J by 4 bases, and 18 bases separated the two germline ends. CDR3 loop: CASSLSSTGPLGNTIYF. The CDR3 nucleotides read TGTGCCAGCAGCTTAAGTAGTACAGGACCCCTAGGAAACACCATATATTTT. The whole variable domain, remainder taken from reference TRBV7-2 and TRBJ1-3, is GAGVSQSPSNKVTEKGKDVELRCDPISGHTALYWYRQSLGQGLEFLIYFQGNSAPDKSGLPSDRFSAERTGGSVSTLTIQRTQQEDSAVYLCASSLSSTGPLGNTIYFGEGSWLTVV.

The rearrangement links TRBV4-1 to TRBJ1-2; 8 bases are a match to TRBD1. This CDR3 is 14 amino acids long. V trimming: 0 bases; J trimming: 9 bases; junction bases outside the gene matches: 6. Germline CDR1 reads MGHRA; CDR2 reads YSYEKL. The CDR3 DNA sequence: TGCGCCAGCAGCCAAGAGGTGCAGGGGGCCAGCTACACCTTC. Its translation: CASSQEVQGASYTF.

This clone was detected once. As DNA, the CDR3 is TGTGCCAGCAGCTCCCCTGGCAAGGAGGGCTACACCTTC. Its translation: CASSSPGKEGYTF. The chain recombines TRBV7-2 with TRBJ1-2; D is uncertain. Germline CDR1 reads SGHTA; CDR2 reads FQGNSA. The CDR3 consists of 13 residues. Trimming took 4 bases from V and 8 from J, leaving 14 bases between them.

V gene TRBV7-3 combines with J gene TRBJ2-3, with D maybe TRBD1 (6 bases). Trimming took 2 bases from V and 3 from J, leaving 9 bases between them. Germline V CDR1 and CDR2: SGHTA, FQGTGA. CDR3 size: 14 residues. This CDR3 is CASSLGGLTDTQYF. For the CDR3, the DNA is TGTGCCAGCAGCTTAGGGGGCCTTACAGATACGCAGTATTTT.